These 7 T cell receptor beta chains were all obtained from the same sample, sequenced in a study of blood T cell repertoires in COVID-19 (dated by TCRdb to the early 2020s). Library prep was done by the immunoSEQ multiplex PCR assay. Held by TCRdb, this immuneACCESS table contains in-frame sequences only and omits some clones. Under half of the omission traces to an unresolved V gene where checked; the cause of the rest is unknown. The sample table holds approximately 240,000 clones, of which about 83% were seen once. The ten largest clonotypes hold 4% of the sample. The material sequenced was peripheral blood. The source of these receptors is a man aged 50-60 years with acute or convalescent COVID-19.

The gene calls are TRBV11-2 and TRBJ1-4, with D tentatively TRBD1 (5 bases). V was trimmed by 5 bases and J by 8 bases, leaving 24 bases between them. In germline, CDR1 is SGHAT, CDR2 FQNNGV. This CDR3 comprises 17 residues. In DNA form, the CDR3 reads TGTGCCAGCAGCCCCACCTGGGGGGAAATGTCGGCCGAAAAACTGTTTTTT. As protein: CASSPTWGEMSAEKLFF.

CDR3 in amino acids: CASSWGVAGGTDTQYF. The CDR3, as DNA: TGTGCCAGCAGCTGGGGCGTAGCGGGGGGTACAGATACGCAGTATTTT. The chain combines TRBV7-2 with TRBJ2-3; 10 nucleotides align to TRBD2. The CDR3 runs 16 residues. Germline loops: CDR1 SGHTA, CDR2 FQGNSA. V was clipped by 4 bases and J by 3 bases; unmatched bases: 7. The whole variable domain, filled in from reference TRBV7-2 and TRBJ2-3, reads GAGVSQSPSNKVTEKGKDVELRCDPISGHTALYWYRQSLGQGLEFLIYFQGNSAPDKSGLPSDRFSAERTGGSVSTLTIQRTQQEDSAVYLCASSWGVAGGTDTQYFGPGTRLTVL.

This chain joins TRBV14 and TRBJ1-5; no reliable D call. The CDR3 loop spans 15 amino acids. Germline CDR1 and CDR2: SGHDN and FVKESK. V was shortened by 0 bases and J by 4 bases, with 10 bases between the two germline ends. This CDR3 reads CASSQDGRRNQPQHF. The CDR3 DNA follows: TGTGCCAGCAGCCAAGATGGCAGGAGGAATCAGCCCCAGCATTTT.

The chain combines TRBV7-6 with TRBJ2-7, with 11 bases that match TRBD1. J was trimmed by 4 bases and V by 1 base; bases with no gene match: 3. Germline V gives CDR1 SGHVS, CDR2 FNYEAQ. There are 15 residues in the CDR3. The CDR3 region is CASSLDGDRGYEQYF. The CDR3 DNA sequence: TGTGCCAGCAGCTTAGATGGGGACAGGGGGTACGAGCAGTACTTC.

The CDR3 loop reads CASRPTGLNSPLHF. CDR3 coding DNA: TGTGCCAGCAGGCCTACAGGGCTTAATTCACCCCTCCACTTT. This chain joins TRBV6-5 and TRBJ1-6; tentative D call: TRBD1 (6 bases). There are 14 residues in the CDR3. Germline V gene sequence: CDR1 MNHEY, CDR2 SVGAGI. Trimming stripped 6 bases from V and 6 bases from J, with 12 bases between.

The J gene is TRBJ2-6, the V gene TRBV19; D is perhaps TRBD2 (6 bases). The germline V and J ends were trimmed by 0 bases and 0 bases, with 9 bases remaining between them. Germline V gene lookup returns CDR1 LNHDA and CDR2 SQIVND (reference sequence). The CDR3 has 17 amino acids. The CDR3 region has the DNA TGTGCCAGTAGTATAGAGACCGGGGGCTCTGGGGCCAACGTCCTGACTTTC. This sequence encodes CASSIETGGSGANVLTF.

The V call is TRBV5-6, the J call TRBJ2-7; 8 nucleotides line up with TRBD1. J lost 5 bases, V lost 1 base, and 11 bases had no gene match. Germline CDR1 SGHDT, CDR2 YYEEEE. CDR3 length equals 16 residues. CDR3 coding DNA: TGTGCCAGCAGCTTGTTTATGAGACAGGGGAACGACGAGCAGTACTTC. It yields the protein CASSLFMRQGNDEQYF. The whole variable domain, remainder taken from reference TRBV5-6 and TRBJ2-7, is DAGVTQSPTHLIKTRGQQVTLRCSPKSGHDTVSWYQQALGQGPQFIFQYYEEEERQRGNFPDRFSGHQFPNYSSELNVNALLLGDSALYLCASSLFMRQGNDEQYFGPGTRLTVT.